This is a list of T cell receptor beta chains from one sample in a study of blood T cell repertoires in COVID-19. TCRdb's table, derived via immunoSEQ multiplex PCR, lists solely in-frame clones and lacks some. The sample holds some 56,000 clones, more than 75% seen once. The sample consisted of peripheral blood. Receptor source: a woman aged 55-69 years with COVID-19, enrolled during active disease. Both conserved end residues are part of each CDR3. D genes are given only for firm matches.

V	D	J	DNA	CDR3
TRBV19	NA	TRBJ1-2	TGTGCCAGTACTACCCGGTTAACTAACTATGGCTACACCTTC	CASTTRLTNYGYTF
TRBV7-9	NA	TRBJ1-4	TGTGCCAGCAGCCCAGGGGTAAATGAAAAACTGTTTTTT	CASSPGVNEKLFF
TRBV28	NA	TRBJ2-7	TGTGCCAGCAGTTGGGGGGTAACGCGGGTACACGAGCAGTACTTC	CASSWGVTRVHEQYF
TRBV11-2	TRBD2	TRBJ2-2	TGTGCCAGCAGCTTTCTGACTAGCGGGAGGTTTTACACCGGGGAGCTGTTTTTT	CASSFLTSGRFYTGELFF
TRBV18	NA	TRBJ1-2	TGTGCCAGCTCACCGACAGGTTCTGGCTACACCTTC	CASSPTGSGYTF
TRBV30	TRBD1	TRBJ2-7	TGTGCCTGGAGGGGACAGGGTTACGAGCAGTACTTC	CAWRGQGYEQYF
TRBV10-2	TRBD2	TRBJ2-7	TGCGCCAGCCGGGGACTAGTGAGCTACGAGCAGTACTTC	CASRGLVSYEQYF
TRBV5-1	TRBD1	TRBJ1-1	TGCGCCAGCAGCTACCCAGGGGGCACTGAAGCTTTCTTT	CASSYPGGTEAFF
TRBV29-1	NA	TRBJ1-1	TGCAGCGTTGGGAGTTTTGGGTCTGAAGCTTTCTTT	CSVGSFGSEAFF
TRBV19	TRBD1	TRBJ1-5	TGTGCCACCGTCGGGACAGACAATCAGCCCCAGCATTTT	CATVGTDNQPQHF
TRBV28	TRBD1	TRBJ1-1	TGTGCCAGCAGTCCCGGAGACAGGGCAAACACTGAAGCTTTCTTT	CASSPGDRANTEAFF
TRBV15	TRBD1	TRBJ1-4	TGTGCCACCAGCAGACACCTCGGCGAGGGACAGGGGAATGAAAAACTGTTTTTT	CATSRHLGEGQGNEKLFF
TRBV29-1	TRBD1	TRBJ1-2	TGCAGCGTCGGACAGGTTTCATTGGAGGGCTACACCTTC	CSVGQVSLEGYTF